This T cell receptor beta chain was profiled in a study of T cell responses to AZD1222 COVID-19 vaccine. Germline CDR1 and CDR2: MNHEY and SVGAGI. V lost 0 bases and J 6 bases, leaving 14 bases between the germline ends. The CDR3 has 15 amino acids. Sequencing used immunoSEQ multiplex PCR; TCRdb keeps in-frame clones, though not all of them. Seen here are 150,000 to 160,000 clones, more than 85% observed once, and the top ten hold less than 1.6%. A remark on this clone: The antigen remains unidentified.

The study, taken as a whole, reports: Compared with day 0, the breadth and depth of the Spike-specific TCR repertoire rose significantly after two doses of AZD1222. No day 14 peak samples; only post-peak repertoires were characterized. Clonal diversity may have been underestimated, and the donors were mostly white British, with more females than males. In the spike-specific TCR repertoire, nearly half reportedly target unmutated variant regions.

This TCR derives from an adult who received the AZD1222 COVID-19 vaccine. The material was peripheral blood, obtained 28 days after the second AZD1222 dose. This rearrangement joins TRBV6-5 to TRBJ1-1; D gene ambiguous. Here the CDR3 DNA reads TGTGCCAGCAGTTACTCGCGGGAAAGGAAGGCTGAAGCTTTCTTT. The encoded protein is CASSYSRERKAEAFF.